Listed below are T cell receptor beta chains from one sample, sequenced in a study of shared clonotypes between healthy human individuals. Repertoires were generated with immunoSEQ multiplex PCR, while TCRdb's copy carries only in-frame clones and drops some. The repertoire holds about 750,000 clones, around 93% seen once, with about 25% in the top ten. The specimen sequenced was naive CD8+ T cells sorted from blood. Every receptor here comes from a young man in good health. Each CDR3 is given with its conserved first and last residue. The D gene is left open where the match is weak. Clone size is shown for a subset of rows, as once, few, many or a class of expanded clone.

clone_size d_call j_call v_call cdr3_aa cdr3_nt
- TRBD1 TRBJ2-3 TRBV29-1 CSVATIRDRAEDTQYF TGCAGCGTTGCTACCATCCGGGACAGGGCAGAAGATACGCAGTATTTT
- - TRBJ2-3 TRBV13 CASSFRDRPADTQYF TGTGCCAGCAGCTTCCGCGACCGTCCCGCTGATACGCAGTATTTT
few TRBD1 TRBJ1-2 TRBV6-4 CASRKNYRDRGYGYTF TGTGCCAGCAGGAAGAATTACCGGGACAGGGGCTATGGCTACACCTTC
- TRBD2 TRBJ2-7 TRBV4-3 CASSQSGTSVYEQYF TGCGCCAGCAGCCAGTCCGGGACTAGCGTGTACGAGCAGTACTTC
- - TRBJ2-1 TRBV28 CASSPLHSYNEQFF TGTGCCAGCAGTCCCCTCCATTCATACAATGAGCAGTTCTTC
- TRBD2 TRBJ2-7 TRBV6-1 CASSEGFPILTSAPYEQYF TGTGCCAGCAGTGAAGGGTTCCCCATCCTGACTAGCGCGCCCTACGAGCAGTACTTC
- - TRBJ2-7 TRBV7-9 CASSSYYEQYF TGTGCCAGCAGCTCTTACTACGAGCAGTACTTC
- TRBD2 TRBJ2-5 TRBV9 CASSVGAGVIETQYF TGTGCCAGCAGCGTAGGGGCGGGAGTGATAGAGACCCAGTACTTC
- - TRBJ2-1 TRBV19 CASSITGFSNEQFF TGTGCCAGTAGTATAACCGGGTTCTCCAATGAGCAGTTCTTC
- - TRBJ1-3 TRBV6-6 CASLKRGTLLGNTIYF TGTGCCAGCTTAAAGAGGGGGACCCTACTCGGAAACACCATATATTTT
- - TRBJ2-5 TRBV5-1 CASSSDGQETQYF TGCGCCAGCAGCTCCGACGGCCAAGAGACCCAGTACTTC
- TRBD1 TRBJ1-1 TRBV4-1 CASSPNTGGNTEAFF TGCGCCAGCAGTCCAAATACAGGGGGGAACACTGAAGCTTTCTTT
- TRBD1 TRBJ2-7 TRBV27 CASSTGDRGVYEQYF TGTGCCAGCAGTACAGGGGACCGGGGTGTTTACGAGCAGTACTTC
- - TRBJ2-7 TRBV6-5 CASSLANEQYF TGTGCCAGCAGTTTAGCAAACGAGCAGTACTTC
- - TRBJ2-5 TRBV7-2 CASSLEPFGGEATQYF TGTGCCAGCAGCTTAGAACCATTCGGGGGCGAGGCGACCCAGTACTTC
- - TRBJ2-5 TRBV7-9 CASSLDGETQYF TGTGCCAGCAGCTTAGATGGGGAGACCCAGTACTTC
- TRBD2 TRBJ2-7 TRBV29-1 CSVVWTSSLIDEQYF TGCAGCGTTGTTTGGACTAGCTCCTTAATTGACGAGCAGTACTTC
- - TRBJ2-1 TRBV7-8 CASFVVLDNEQFF TGTGCCAGCTTCGTTGTACTAGACAATGAGCAGTTCTTC
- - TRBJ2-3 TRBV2 CASSGGDYGTDTQYF TGTGCCAGCAGTGGCGGGGATTACGGCACAGATACGCAGTATTTT
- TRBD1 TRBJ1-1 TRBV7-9 CASSLGQMENTEAFF TGTGCCAGCAGCTTGGGACAGATGGAGAACACTGAAGCTTTCTTT
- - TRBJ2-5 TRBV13 CASSSLTEYQETQYF TGTGCCAGCAGCTCCCTGACAGAGTACCAAGAGACCCAGTACTTC
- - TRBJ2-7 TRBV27 CASSLAGKTYEQYF TGTGCCAGCAGTTTAGCCGGAAAAACCTACGAGCAGTACTTC
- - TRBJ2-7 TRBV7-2 CASSQSAGYEQYF TGTGCCAGCAGCCAATCTGCGGGATACGAGCAGTACTTC
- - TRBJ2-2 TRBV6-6 CASSYSHENTGELFF TGTGCCAGCAGTTACTCCCATGAGAACACCGGGGAGCTGTTTTTT
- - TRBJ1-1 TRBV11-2 CASSFIVGTEAFF TGTGCCAGCAGCTTCATTGTGGGCACTGAAGCTTTCTTT
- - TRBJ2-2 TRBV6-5 CASSWVRNTGELFF TGTGCCAGTAGTTGGGTACGGAACACCGGGGAGCTGTTTTTT
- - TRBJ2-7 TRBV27 CASSVPGGYEQYF TGTGCCAGCAGTGTACCCGGGGGCTACGAGCAGTACTTC
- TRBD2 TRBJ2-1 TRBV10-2 CASRTRLAGDNEQFF TGCGCCAGCAGAACACGGCTAGCGGGAGACAATGAGCAGTTCTTC
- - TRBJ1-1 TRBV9 CASSPGGAYTEAFF TGTGCCAGCAGCCCCGGGGGGGCTTACACTGAAGCTTTCTTT
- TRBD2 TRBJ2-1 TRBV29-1 CSVEGLAASYNEQFF TGCAGCGTTGAAGGGCTAGCGGCGTCCTACAATGAGCAGTTCTTC
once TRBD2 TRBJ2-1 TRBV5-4 CASSQGTSTPNEQFF TGTGCCAGCAGCCAAGGGACTAGTACTCCGAATGAGCAGTTCTTC
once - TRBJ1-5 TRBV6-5 CASSYSGVQPQHF TGTGCCAGCAGTTACTCAGGGGTTCAGCCCCAGCATTTT
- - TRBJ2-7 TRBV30 CAWSVGSSSYEQYF TGTGCCTGGAGTGTGGGGTCTTCCTCCTACGAGCAGTACTTC
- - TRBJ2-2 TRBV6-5 CASSYPGGELFF TGTGCCAGCAGTTACCCGGGAGGGGAGCTGTTTTTT
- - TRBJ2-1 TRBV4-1 CASSHGGRGNEQFF TGCGCCAGCAGCCACGGTGGCCGGGGCAATGAGCAGTTCTTC
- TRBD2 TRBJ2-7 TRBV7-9 CASSPRRLAGGYEQYF TGTGCCAGCAGCCCCCGACGACTAGCGGGGGGCTACGAGCAGTACTTC
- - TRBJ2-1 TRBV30 CAWTTKSSYNEQFF TGTGCCTGGACTACTAAGAGCTCCTACAATGAGCAGTTCTTC
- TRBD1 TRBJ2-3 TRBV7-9 CASSDRRDRVADTQYF TGTGCCAGCAGCGACAGGCGGGACAGGGTCGCAGATACGCAGTATTTT
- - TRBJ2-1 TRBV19 CASSIKGTEYNEQFF TGTGCCAGTAGTATTAAGGGGACGGAATACAATGAGCAGTTCTTC
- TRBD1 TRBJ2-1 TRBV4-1 CASSQIDRGSSYNEQFF TGCGCCAGCAGCCAAATCGACAGGGGGAGCTCCTACAATGAGCAGTTCTTC
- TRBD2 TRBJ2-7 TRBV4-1 CASSQVLSSGVYEQYF TGCGCCAGCAGCCAAGTCCTGAGTAGCGGGGTCTACGAGCAGTACTTC
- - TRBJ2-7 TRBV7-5 CVRGRSYEQYF TGTGTGCGTGGACGCAGCTACGAGCAGTACTTC
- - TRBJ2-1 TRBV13 CASSSYGLPIEGNEQFF TGTGCCAGCAGCTCCTACGGCCTTCCCATAGAAGGCAATGAGCAGTTCTTC
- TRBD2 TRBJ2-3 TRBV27 CASSFREGPLKDTQYF TGTGCCAGCAGTTTCCGGGAGGGCCCTCTGAAGGATACGCAGTATTTT
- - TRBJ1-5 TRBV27 CASTPWADSNQPQHF TGTGCCAGCACTCCTTGGGCAGATAGCAATCAGCCCCAGCATTTT
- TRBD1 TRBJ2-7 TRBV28 CASSLGQGVPYEQYF TGTGCCAGCAGTTTAGGGCAGGGGGTGCCCTACGAGCAGTACTTC
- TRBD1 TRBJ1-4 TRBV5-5 CASSGPGQGHSSRANEKLFF TGTGCCAGCAGCGGCCCGGGACAGGGGCATTCCTCGCGAGCTAATGAAAAACTGTTTTTT
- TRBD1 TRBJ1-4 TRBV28 CASSWDREIEKLFF TGTGCCAGCAGTTGGGACAGGGAGATTGAAAAACTGTTTTTT
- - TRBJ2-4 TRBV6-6 CASSLFTDIQYF TGTGCCAGCAGTTTATTCACGGACATTCAGTACTTC
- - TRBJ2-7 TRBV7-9 CASSSPSGPYEQYF TGTGCCAGCAGCTCCCCCTCCGGACCCTACGAGCAGTACTTC